The 26 T cell receptor beta chains below all came from one sample that was sequenced in a study of blood T cell repertoires in COVID-19. TCRdb's table, derived via immunoSEQ multiplex PCR, lists solely in-frame clones and lacks some. Of hundreds of thousands of clones in the sample, 80% to 90% are singletons; the top ten hold 1.5% to 2.5%. Material: PBMCs or T cells enriched from blood (not recorded which). The source is a middle-aged man in a cohort exposed to, infected with or recovered from COVID-19 (not recorded which).

CDR3 coding DNA: TGCAGCGTTAATGAGGGGAGGACTGAAGCTTTCTTT. Residues: CSVNEGRTEAFF. The chain links TRBV29-1 to TRBJ1-1; perhaps TRBD1 as D (5 bases). This CDR3 has 12 amino acids. Trimming removed 5 bases at V and 5 bases at J, with 12 bases between. CDR1 and CDR2 from the germline V gene are SQVTM and ANQGSEA. The full variable domain, its missing parts supplied by reference TRBV29-1 and TRBJ1-1, is SAVISQKPSRDICQRGTSLTIQCQVDSQVTMMFWYRQQPGQSLTLIATANQGSEATYESGFVIDKFPISRPNLTFSTLTVSNMSPEDSSIYLCSVNEGRTEAFFGQGTRLTVV.

V and J are TRBV9 and TRBJ2-3, with TRBD2 matching over 7 bases. This CDR3 region has 16 residues. V dropped 4 bases and J dropped 4; count of bases not matched to a gene: 12. Germline V CDR1 and CDR2: SGDLS, YYNGEE. This CDR3 is CASSPYWGEGADTQYF. DNA for the CDR3: TGTGCCAGCAGCCCCTATTGGGGGGAGGGAGCAGATACGCAGTATTTT.

The chain links TRBV5-1 to TRBJ2-1, with 7 bases fitting TRBD1. V shed 4 bases and J 8 bases; nucleotides not matched to a gene: 9. Per germline, CDR1 SGHRS and CDR2 YFSETQ. This CDR3 is built from 14 residues. This CDR3 reads CASSREYTGDEQFF. In nucleotides, the CDR3 is TGCGCCAGCAGCCGAGAATATACAGGGGATGAGCAGTTCTTC.

The chain is built from TRBV7-2 and TRBJ1-4; TRBD1 is a possible D gene (6 bases). This CDR3 has 14 residues. V lost 2 bases, J lost 5 bases, and 9 bases lay in between. The V gene's germline CDR1 is SGHTA and CDR2 FQGNSA. The CDR3 sequence: CASSLWTANEKLFF. CDR3 nucleotide sequence: TGTGCCAGCAGCTTATGGACAGCGAATGAAAAACTGTTTTTT.

The chain is built from TRBV18 and TRBJ1-5; 9 nucleotides match TRBD1. The CDR3 totals 19 residues. The germline V gene has CDR1 KGHSH and CDR2 LQKENI. The junction had 15 bases not matched to a gene; V was cut back by 6 bases and J by 0 bases. The DNA for the CDR3 is TGTGCCAGCTCCCGGTCAGACAGGGGGTCCCCGATTAGCAATCAGCCCCAGCATTTT. Protein: CASSRSDRGSPISNQPQHF.

This clone has only a few counts. The chain uses TRBV7-9 and TRBJ1-1; 8 nucleotides line up with TRBD1. CDR3 size: 13 residues. The germline V gene encodes CDR1 SEHNR and CDR2 FQNEAQ (reference sequence). The junction had 3 bases not matched to a gene; V was cut back by 6 bases and J by 3 bases. Here the CDR3 reads CASSQTGDTEAFF. DNA of the CDR3: TGTGCCAGCAGTCAGACAGGGGACACTGAAGCTTTCTTT.

This clone was detected once. The chain is built from TRBV25-1 and TRBJ1-2, with D perhaps matching TRBD1 (5 bases). The length of the CDR3 is 14 residues. The V end was cut by 5 bases, the J end by 4 bases, with 14 bases between. The germline V gene has CDR1 MGHDK and CDR2 SYGVNS. CDR3 loop: CASSPRDRIYGYTF. The CDR3 DNA reads as TGTGCCAGCAGTCCGCGCGACAGAATCTATGGCTACACCTTC.

The chain recombines TRBV5-1 with TRBJ2-7; 9 bases are shared with TRBD2. V lost 0 bases and J lost 1; bases outside the gene matches: 17. The CDR3 is 20 amino acids. The germline gives CDR1 SGHRS, CDR2 YFSETQ. The CDR3 sequence: CASSLAPGEVTSGPSYEQYF. CDR3 coding DNA: TGCGCCAGCAGCTTGGCCCCAGGGGAAGTGACTAGCGGTCCATCCTACGAGCAGTACTTC.

CDR3 amino acids: CATSGLAGAPNEQFF. CDR3 bases: TGTGCCACCAGCGGACTAGCGGGAGCCCCCAATGAGCAGTTCTTC. The chain recombines TRBV24-1 with TRBJ2-1; 13 bases fit TRBD2. Germline V gene sequence: CDR1 KGHDR, CDR2 SFDVKD. The CDR3 is 15 residues long. The ends lost 7 bases at V and 6 bases at J; junction bases unmatched: 5.

The chain carries TRBV7-2 and TRBJ2-1, with 8 bases fitting TRBD1. The CDR3 length is 16 residues. Trimming took 0 bases from V and 3 from J; bases not matched to a gene: 4. Germline CDR1 SGHTA, CDR2 FQGNSA. The CDR3 DNA is TGTGCCAGCAGCTTAGCTAAGGGGACAGGCTACAATGAGCAGTTCTTC. Protein product: CASSLAKGTGYNEQFF.

Regarding this clone: A junction end diverges from the germline sequence, so it may reflect a read error. CDR3 in DNA: TGTGCCAGCAGCTTACGGGCTAGCGGGTATTCCTCCAATGAGCAGTTCTTC. It is translated as CASSLRASGYSSNEQFF. J is TRBJ2-1 and V is TRBV7-9; 8 bases align to TRBD2. The CDR3 is 17 residues long. Germline V gives CDR1 SEHNR, CDR2 FQNEAQ (reference sequence).

V gene TRBV6-4 combines with J gene TRBJ2-1; TRBD2 is a possible D gene (6 bases). The V gene's germline CDR1 is MRHNA and CDR2 SNTAGT. The germline V and J ends were trimmed by 4 bases and 6 bases, with 10 bases remaining between them. The CDR3 is 13 amino acids. CDR3 protein: CASSARGTNEQFF. CDR3 nucleotide sequence: TGTGCCAGCAGTGCTCGCGGGACCAATGAGCAGTTCTTC.

CDR3 nucleotide sequence: TGTGCCAGCAGCCCACAAGGGGGTACGAGCTATGGCTACACCTTC. Amino acid sequence: CASSPQGGTSYGYTF. The rearrangement uses TRBV9 and TRBJ1-2, with a tentative D call TRBD1 (6 bases). V was clipped by 4 bases and J by 4 bases, with 17 bases between them. This CDR3 region has 15 residues. Germline lookup yields CDR1 SGDLS and CDR2 YYNGEE.

This chain joins TRBV2 and TRBJ2-2; TRBD1 matches 7 bases. The CDR3 is 15 amino acids. Germline V gene sequence: CDR1 SNHLY, CDR2 FYNNEI. Trimming cost V 5 bases and J 1 base; bases outside gene matches: 4. CDR3 residues: CASSQTGKNTGELFF. Here the CDR3 DNA reads TGTGCCAGCAGTCAGACAGGGAAGAACACCGGGGAGCTGTTTTTT.

The rearrangement uses TRBV18 and TRBJ1-2, with a possible D match to TRBD1 (6 bases). The length of the CDR3 is 16 residues. CDR1 and CDR2 from the germline V gene are KGHSH and LQKENI. The V gene lost 3 bases and the J gene lost 8 bases, with 22 bases spanning the gap. CDR3 nucleotides: TGTGCCAGCTCACCCCTTGTGGAAGGGGGAATTGAAGGCTACACCTTC. Amino acid sequence: CASSPLVEGGIEGYTF.

The CDR3 region has the DNA TGTGCCAGTAGTATAAATTCCATGAGGGAAAGCCAGCCCCAGCATTTT. Protein product: CASSINSMRESQPQHF. The chain employs TRBV19 and TRBJ1-5; D gene unclear. The ends were cut back, 2 bases at V and 7 bases at J, with 18 bases in the middle. The CDR3 extends over 16 amino acids. Looked up from germline, CDR1 is LNHDA and CDR2 is SQIVND (reference sequence).

This chain connects TRBV6-4 to TRBJ1-6; 7 bases are a match to TRBD1. V trimming: 2 bases; J trimming: 7 bases; junction bases outside the gene matches: 2. The CDR3 consists of 14 residues. Germline assignment: CDR1 MRHNA and CDR2 SNTAGT. In DNA form, the CDR3 reads TGTGCCAGCAGTGACCTGACAGGGAATTCACCCCTCCACTTT. Its translation is CASSDLTGNSPLHF.

The V call is TRBV29-1, the J call TRBJ2-7; TRBD1 might be the D (6 bases). The CDR3 has 15 amino acids. Germline V lookup: CDR1 SQVTM, CDR2 ANQGSEA. V lost 4 bases, J lost 0 bases, and 16 bases lay in between. For the CDR3, the DNA is TGCAGCGTTGTGGGGCCCCGGGACATCTCCTACGAGCAGTACTTC. Amino acid sequence: CSVVGPRDISYEQYF.

J is TRBJ1-4 and V is TRBV7-2; D may be TRBD1 (5 bases). CDR1 and CDR2 from the germline V gene are SGHTA and FQGNSA. The CDR3 length is 13 residues. The V and J ends lost 5 bases and 10 bases respectively, with 14 bases between them. Here the CDR3 DNA reads TGTGCCAGCAGCATTAGTTGGGGGGGAAAACTGTTTTTT. Translated: CASSISWGGKLFF.

The gene calls are TRBV28 and TRBJ2-6, with D possibly being TRBD2 (5 bases). Germline values: CDR1 MDHEN, CDR2 SYDVKM. CDR3 size: 15 residues. Trimming left V 6 bases short and J 7 bases short, with 16 bases between. CDR3 amino acids: CASRPTRGGANVLTF. The CDR3 nucleotides are TGTGCCAGCAGACCAACCCGAGGAGGAGCCAACGTCCTGACTTTC.

The V and J genes are TRBV7-2 and TRBJ2-2; no definite D call. Trimming took off 5 bases at V and 6 bases at J, with 13 bases between the two ends. There are 14 residues in the CDR3. Germline CDR1 and CDR2: SGHTA and FQGNSA. CDR3 sequence (DNA): TGTGCCAGCAGCGTACTCAGCGCGGCCGGGGAGCTGTTTTTT. It encodes CASSVLSAAGELFF.

The rearrangement links TRBV27 to TRBJ1-1; tentative D call: TRBD1 (5 bases). CDR3 length equals 14 residues. V was cut by 1 base and J by 3 bases, with 9 bases left in between. Germline assignment: CDR1 MNHEY and CDR2 SMNVEV (reference sequence). This chain's CDR3 is CASSLLGAYTEAFF. Here the CDR3 DNA reads TGTGCCAGCAGTTTATTAGGGGCGTACACTGAAGCTTTCTTT.

The chain combines TRBV21-1 with TRBJ2-7; the D segment call TRBD2 is taken from the table without a DNA check. TRBV21-1 is listed as a pseudogene. The CDR3 length is 19 residues. CDR3 in DNA: TGTGCCAGCAGCAAGGTCCCCGCTAGCGGGAGGCCTTCCTCCTACGAGCAGTACTTC. It translates to CASSKVPASGRPSSYEQYF.

The chain's CDR3 is CASSNRGEKLFF. The CDR3 region has the DNA TGTGCCAGCAGCAACAGGGGTGAAAAACTGTTTTTT. The chain links TRBV3-1 (or the pseudogene TRBV3-2) to TRBJ1-4, with 7 bases matching TRBD1. V shed 5 bases, J shed 7 bases, and the junction held 1 base outside the gene matches. There are 12 residues in the CDR3. Germline assignment: CDR1 LGHDT and CDR2 YNNKEL (reference sequence).

This sequence joins TRBV10-3 and TRBJ1-2, with 7 bases that match TRBD1. This CDR3 comprises 13 residues. Germline values: CDR1 ENHRY, CDR2 SYGVKD. Trimming at V came to 6 bases and at J to 5 bases, leaving 6 bases not matched to a gene. CDR3: CAIRGVGQYGYTF. The DNA of the CDR3 is TGTGCCATCAGGGGGGTGGGACAGTATGGCTACACCTTC.

The rearrangement joins TRBV4-1 to TRBJ2-5, with D perhaps matching TRBD1 (5 bases). The CDR3 covers 13 residues. The V gene lost 1 base and the J gene lost 5 bases, with 8 bases spanning the gap. CDR1 is MGHRA and CDR2 is YSYEKL in the germline V gene. The CDR3 DNA reads as TGCGCCAGCAGCCAAGGGACAAGGGAGACCCAGTACTTC. Protein: CASSQGTRETQYF.